A selection of T cell receptor beta chains follows, all from one sample in a study of identical twins. TCRdb re-derived calls from the 5' RACE reads in MiXCR, one entry per CDR3 protein. The data show approximately 210,000 distinct CDR3 sequences, 5% to 7% seen once. This sample was shared with a second study, whose subject was T cells expressing NK-cell markers.

Input material: CD8+ T cells sorted from blood. Source of these receptors: a woman aged 18-29 years in good health. The CDR3 runs from the conserved cysteine through the conserved F or W. Fields, in order: clone size, V gene, J gene, D gene, CDR3 DNA, CDR3 protein. D genes are given only for firm matches. Part of the rows lack a size; the others show once, few, many or a class for expanded clones.

size: few; V: TRBV30; J: TRBJ2-5; D: -; DNA: TGTGCCTGGAGTGGCGGCCTGCAAGAGACCCAGTACTTC; CDR3: CAWSGGLQETQYF
size: many; V: TRBV12-3/TRBV12-4; J: TRBJ1-2; D: -; DNA: TGTGCCAGCAGTTTCCTTACCGGGGGGGACTACACCTTC; CDR3: CASSFLTGGDYTF
size: few; V: TRBV29-1; J: TRBJ1-2; D: -; DNA: TGCAGCGTTGACGGAAACTATGGCTACACCTTC; CDR3: CSVDGNYGYTF
size: -; V: TRBV30; J: TRBJ1-1; D: TRBD1; DNA: TGTGCCTGGACTACGGGACAGGGTATCACTGAAGCTTTCTTT; CDR3: CAWTTGQGITEAFF
size: few; V: TRBV9; J: TRBJ2-1; D: -; DNA: TGTGCCAGCAGCGTTCCGGGAGTCAACAATGAGCAGTTCTTC; CDR3: CASSVPGVNNEQFF
size: many; V: TRBV24-1; J: TRBJ1-4; D: TRBD1; DNA: TGTGCCACCAGTGACCCCCGACAGGGCCCAACTAATGAAAAACTGTTTTTT; CDR3: CATSDPRQGPTNEKLFF
size: few; V: TRBV27; J: TRBJ2-1; D: TRBD2; DNA: TGTGCCAGCAGTTTGGGGACTAGGGGGGGAGAGCAGTTCTTC; CDR3: CASSLGTRGGEQFF
size: many; V: TRBV12-3/TRBV12-4; J: TRBJ2-3; D: TRBD1; DNA: TGTGCCAGCAGCACCGGGACAGGGGTTACAGATACGCAGTATTTT; CDR3: CASSTGTGVTDTQYF
size: many; V: TRBV3-1; J: TRBJ2-7; D: TRBD2; DNA: TGTGCCAGCAGCCTCGGGAGGAACCCCTACGAGCAGTACTTC; CDR3: CASSLGRNPYEQYF
size: few; V: TRBV27; J: TRBJ2-1; D: TRBD2; DNA: TGTGCCAGCAGTTACAGGGGTGCAGGACTAGCGGGAGACTACAATGAGCAGTTCTTC; CDR3: CASSYRGAGLAGDYNEQFF
size: few; V: TRBV20-1; J: TRBJ2-3; D: TRBD2; DNA: TGCAGTGCTAGAGCATCGGGACTAGCGGGGGGGCCGTCCGATACGCAGTATTTT; CDR3: CSARASGLAGGPSDTQYF
size: many; V: TRBV27; J: TRBJ1-6; D: -; DNA: TGTGCCACCGCAAGACAGGCGGCCAATTCACCCCTCCACTTT; CDR3: CATARQAANSPLHF